This T cell receptor (beta chain) is from a study of T cells after yellow fever vaccination. Overall study context: When fractions had low cell numbers, they were prepared with SMART-Seq v4 Ultra Low Input.

Generation of TCR cDNA used 5'RACE template switching (which added a universal primer site and UMIs). TCRdb passed the 5' RACE reads through MiXCR, listing each CDR3 protein once. The data hold about 340,000 distinct CDR3 sequences, with 3% to 4.5% observed a single time. This clonotype was counted many times. What it recognizes is unknown. Study-wide results and caveats: It was a weaker secondary response, yet one that peaked faster, at day 5 versus 15. Clonotype sharing between CD4 and CD8 compartments was small.

CDR3 size: 15 residues. Trimming shortened V by 1 base and J by 0 bases, and 9 bases separated the two germline ends. From germline, CDR1 is SGHTA and CDR2 FQGNSA. The gene calls are TRBV7-2 and TRBJ1-1, with D unresolved. The sequence derives from a man between 18 and 35 years old who received the YFV17D yellow fever vaccine. The specimen comprised PBMCs, sampled 5 days after the yellow fever booster vaccination. The CDR3 region has the DNA TGTGCCAGCAGCTTAGTCCCCCGAATGAACACTGAAGCTTTCTTT. This translates into CASSLVPRMNTEAFF.